The clone carrying this TCR beta chain showed up many times. As yet, its antigen is unknown. The read terminates 3 residues ahead of where the CDR3 ends, so the germline J gene completes it. Caucasian heritage predominated among both patients and controls. Control and CVID samples contributed equal amounts of genomic DNA. Libraries were prepared by immunoSEQ multiplex PCR; TCRdb keeps only in-frame clonotypes and omits some of them. The sample offers 25,000 to 35,000 clones and no singletons, the top ten holding around 3%. This specimen belongs to a study of T cell clonality in common variable immunodeficiency. In germline, CDR1 is SGHRS, CDR2 YFSETQ. V lost 0 bases and J lost 1, with 14 bases in between. This CDR3 is built from 16 residues. Notes on the study in general: CVID patient heterogeneity limited repertoire-clinical complication correlations. Compared with controls, CVID subjects had fewer shared TCRbeta clones. Fewer deletions and N-nucleotide insertions were reportedly seen in common variable immunodeficiency TCR beta sequences.

The V call is TRBV5-1, the J call TRBJ2-7; D may be TRBD2 (6 bases). The clonotype comes from a human donor with common variable immunodeficiency. Sequencing was carried out using peripheral blood mononuclear cells. The part of the CDR3 DNA that was read is TGCGCCAGCAGCTTGGCCGGGGGAAGCGCGTCCTACGAG. Protein product: CASSLAGGSASYE. The full CDR3 sequence reads CASSLAGGSASYEQYF.